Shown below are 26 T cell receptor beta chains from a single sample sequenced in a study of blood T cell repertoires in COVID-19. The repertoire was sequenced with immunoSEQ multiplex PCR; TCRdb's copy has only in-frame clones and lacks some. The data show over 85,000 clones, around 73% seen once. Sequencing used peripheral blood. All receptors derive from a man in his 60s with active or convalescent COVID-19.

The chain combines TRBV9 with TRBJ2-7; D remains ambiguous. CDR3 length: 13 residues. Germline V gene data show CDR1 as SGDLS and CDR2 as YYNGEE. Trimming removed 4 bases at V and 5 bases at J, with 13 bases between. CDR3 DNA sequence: TGTGCCAGCAGCCCGATCTCAGGAAACGAGCAGTACTTC. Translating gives CASSPISGNEQYF.

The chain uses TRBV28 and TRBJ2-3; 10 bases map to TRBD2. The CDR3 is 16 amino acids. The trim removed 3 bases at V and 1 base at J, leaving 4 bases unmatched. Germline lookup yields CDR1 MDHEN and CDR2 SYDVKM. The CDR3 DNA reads TGTGCCAGCAGTTTTCCGGGGACTAGCGGCACAGATACGCAGTATTTT. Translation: CASSFPGTSGTDTQYF.

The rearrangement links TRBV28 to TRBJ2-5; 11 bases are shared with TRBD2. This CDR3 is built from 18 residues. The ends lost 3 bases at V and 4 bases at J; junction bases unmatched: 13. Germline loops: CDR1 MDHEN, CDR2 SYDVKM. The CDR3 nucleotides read TGTGCCAGCAGTTTCGGACTAGCGGGTAGCCGGGAAAGAGAGACCCAGTACTTC. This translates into CASSFGLAGSRERETQYF.

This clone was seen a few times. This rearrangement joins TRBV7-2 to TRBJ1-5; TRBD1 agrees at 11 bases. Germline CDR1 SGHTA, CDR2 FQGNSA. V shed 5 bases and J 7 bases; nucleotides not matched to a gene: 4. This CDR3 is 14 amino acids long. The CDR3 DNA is TGTGCCAGCAGCCACCGGACAGGGGGCCAGCCCCAGCATTTT. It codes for CASSHRTGGQPQHF.

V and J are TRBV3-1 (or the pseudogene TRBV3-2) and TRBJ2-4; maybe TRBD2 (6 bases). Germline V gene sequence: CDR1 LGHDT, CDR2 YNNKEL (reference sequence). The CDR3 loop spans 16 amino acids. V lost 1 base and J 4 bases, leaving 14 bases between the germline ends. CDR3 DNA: TGTGCCAGCAGCCAAGCCCTGCCTAGCGTAAAAAACATTCAGTACTTC. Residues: CASSQALPSVKNIQYF.

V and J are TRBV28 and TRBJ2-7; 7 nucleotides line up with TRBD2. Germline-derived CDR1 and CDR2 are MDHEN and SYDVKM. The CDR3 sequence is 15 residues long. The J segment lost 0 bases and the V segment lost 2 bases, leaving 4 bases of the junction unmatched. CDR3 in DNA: TGTGCCAGCAGTTTAAGGCTAGCGGTCTCCTACGAGCAGTACTTC. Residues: CASSLRLAVSYEQYF. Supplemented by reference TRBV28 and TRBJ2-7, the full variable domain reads DVKVTQSSRYLVKRTGEKVFLECVQDMDHENMFWYRQDPGLGLRLIYFSYDVKMKEKGDIPEGYSVSREKKERFSLILESASTNQTSMYLCASSLRLAVSYEQYFGPGTRLTVT.

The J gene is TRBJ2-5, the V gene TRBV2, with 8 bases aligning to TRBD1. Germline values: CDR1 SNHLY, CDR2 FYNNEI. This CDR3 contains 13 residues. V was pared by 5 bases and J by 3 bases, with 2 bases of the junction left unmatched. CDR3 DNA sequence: TGTGCCAGCAGTTCGGACAGGGAAGAGACCCAGTACTTC. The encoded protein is CASSSDREETQYF.

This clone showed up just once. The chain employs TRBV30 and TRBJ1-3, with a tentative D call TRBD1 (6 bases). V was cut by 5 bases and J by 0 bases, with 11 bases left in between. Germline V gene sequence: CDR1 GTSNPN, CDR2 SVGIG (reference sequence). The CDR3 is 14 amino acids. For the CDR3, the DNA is TGTGCCTGGGAGAGGACAGTCTCTGGAAACACCATATATTTT. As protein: CAWERTVSGNTIYF.

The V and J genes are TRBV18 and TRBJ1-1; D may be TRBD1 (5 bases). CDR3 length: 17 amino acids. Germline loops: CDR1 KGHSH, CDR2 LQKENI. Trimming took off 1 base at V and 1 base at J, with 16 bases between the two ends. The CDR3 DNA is TGTGCCAGCTCACCACAACCCGGGGGGAGGTCGAACACTGAAGCTTTCTTT. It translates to CASSPQPGGRSNTEAFF.

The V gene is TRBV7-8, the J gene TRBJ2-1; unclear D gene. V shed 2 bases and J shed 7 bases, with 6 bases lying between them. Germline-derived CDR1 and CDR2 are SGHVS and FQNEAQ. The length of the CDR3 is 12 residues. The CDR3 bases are TGTGCCAGCAGCTTAACAGAGAATGAGCAGTTCTTC. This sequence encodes CASSLTENEQFF.

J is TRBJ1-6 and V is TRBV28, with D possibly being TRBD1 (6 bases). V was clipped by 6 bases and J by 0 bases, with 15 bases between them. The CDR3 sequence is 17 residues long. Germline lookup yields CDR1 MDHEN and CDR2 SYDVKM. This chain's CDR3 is CASRGGGGSSYNSPLHF. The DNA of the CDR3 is TGTGCCAGCAGAGGGGGGGGCGGGAGCTCCTATAATTCACCCCTCCACTTT.

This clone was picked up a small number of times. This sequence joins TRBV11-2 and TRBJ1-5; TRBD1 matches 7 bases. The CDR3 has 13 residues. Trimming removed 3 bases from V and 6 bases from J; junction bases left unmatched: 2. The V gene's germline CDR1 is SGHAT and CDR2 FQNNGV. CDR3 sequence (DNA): TGTGCCAGCAGCTTGACAGGGATTCAGCCCCAGCATTTT. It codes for CASSLTGIQPQHF.

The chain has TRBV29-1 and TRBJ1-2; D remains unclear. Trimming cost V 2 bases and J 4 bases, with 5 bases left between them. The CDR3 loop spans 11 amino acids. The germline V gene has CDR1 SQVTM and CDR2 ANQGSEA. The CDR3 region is CSVERSYGYTF. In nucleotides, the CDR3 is TGCAGCGTTGAACGGAGCTATGGCTACACCTTC.

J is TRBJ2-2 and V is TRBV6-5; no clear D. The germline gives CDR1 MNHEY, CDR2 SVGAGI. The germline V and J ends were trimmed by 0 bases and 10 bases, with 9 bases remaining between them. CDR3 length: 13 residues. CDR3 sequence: CASSYSAGLELFF. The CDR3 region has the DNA TGTGCCAGCAGTTACTCAGCCGGTTTGGAGCTGTTTTTT.

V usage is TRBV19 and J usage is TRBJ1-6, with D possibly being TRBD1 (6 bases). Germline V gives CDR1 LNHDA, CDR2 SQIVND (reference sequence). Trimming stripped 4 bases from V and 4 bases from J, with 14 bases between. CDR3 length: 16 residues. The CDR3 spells CASSTGTGFYNSPLHF. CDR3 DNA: TGTGCCAGTAGTACCGGTACAGGGTTTTATAATTCACCCCTCCACTTT.

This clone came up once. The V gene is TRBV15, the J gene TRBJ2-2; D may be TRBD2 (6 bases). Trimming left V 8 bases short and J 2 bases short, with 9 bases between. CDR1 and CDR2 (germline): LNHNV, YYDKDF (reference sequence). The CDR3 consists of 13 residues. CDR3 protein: CATGTPNTGELFF. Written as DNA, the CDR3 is TGTGCCACCGGGACTCCAAACACCGGGGAGCTGTTTTTT.

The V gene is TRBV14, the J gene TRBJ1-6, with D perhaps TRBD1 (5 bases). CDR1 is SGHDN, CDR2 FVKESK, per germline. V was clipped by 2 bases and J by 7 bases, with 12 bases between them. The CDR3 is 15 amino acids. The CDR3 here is CASSQLTSGNSPLHF. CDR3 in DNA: TGTGCCAGCAGCCAATTAACATCAGGGAATTCACCCCTCCACTTT.

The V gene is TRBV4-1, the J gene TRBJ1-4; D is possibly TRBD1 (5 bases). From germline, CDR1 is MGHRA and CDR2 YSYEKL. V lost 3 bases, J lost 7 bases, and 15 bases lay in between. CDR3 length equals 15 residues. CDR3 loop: CASSQFGGRAEKLFF. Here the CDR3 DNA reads TGCGCCAGCAGCCAGTTCGGGGGGAGGGCTGAAAAACTGTTTTTT.

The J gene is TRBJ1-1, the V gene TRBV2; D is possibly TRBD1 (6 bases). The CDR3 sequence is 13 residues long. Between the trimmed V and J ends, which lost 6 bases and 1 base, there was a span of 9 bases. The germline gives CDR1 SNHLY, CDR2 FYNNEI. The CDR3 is CASSPGQNTEAFF. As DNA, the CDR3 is TGTGCCAGCAGCCCGGGACAGAACACTGAAGCTTTCTTT.

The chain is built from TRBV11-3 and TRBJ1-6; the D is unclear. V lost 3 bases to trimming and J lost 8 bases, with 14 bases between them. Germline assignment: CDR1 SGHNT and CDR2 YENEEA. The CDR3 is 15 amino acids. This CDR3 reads CASSLRALGDSPLHF. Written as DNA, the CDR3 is TGTGCCAGCAGCTTGAGGGCGCTTGGGGATTCACCCCTCCACTTT.

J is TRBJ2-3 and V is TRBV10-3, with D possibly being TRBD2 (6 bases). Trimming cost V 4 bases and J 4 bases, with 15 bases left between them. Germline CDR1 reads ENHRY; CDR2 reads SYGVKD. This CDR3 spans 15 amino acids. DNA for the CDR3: TGTGCCATCAGTGGGGAGGAGGGCGGCCCAGATACGCAGTATTTT. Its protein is CAISGEEGGPDTQYF.

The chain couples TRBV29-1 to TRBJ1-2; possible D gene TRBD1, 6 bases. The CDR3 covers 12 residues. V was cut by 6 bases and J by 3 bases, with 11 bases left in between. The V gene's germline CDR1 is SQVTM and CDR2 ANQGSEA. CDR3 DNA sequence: TGCAGCGTACAGGGAACCTACTATGGCTACACCTTC. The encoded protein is CSVQGTYYGYTF.

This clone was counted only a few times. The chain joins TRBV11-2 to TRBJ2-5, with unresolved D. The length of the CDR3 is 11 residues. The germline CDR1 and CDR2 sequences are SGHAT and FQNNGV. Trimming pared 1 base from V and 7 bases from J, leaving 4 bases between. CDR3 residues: CASSLAGTQYF. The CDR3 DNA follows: TGTGCCAGCAGCTTAGCGGGGACCCAGTACTTC.

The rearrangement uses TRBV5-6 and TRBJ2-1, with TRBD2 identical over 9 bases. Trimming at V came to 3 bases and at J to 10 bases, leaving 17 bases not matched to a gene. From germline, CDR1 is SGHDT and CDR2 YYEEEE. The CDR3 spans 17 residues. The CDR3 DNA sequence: TGTGCCAGCAGCTCACCCTCGACTAGCGGTCGGTTTCGGGAGCAGTTCTTC. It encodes CASSSPSTSGRFREQFF.

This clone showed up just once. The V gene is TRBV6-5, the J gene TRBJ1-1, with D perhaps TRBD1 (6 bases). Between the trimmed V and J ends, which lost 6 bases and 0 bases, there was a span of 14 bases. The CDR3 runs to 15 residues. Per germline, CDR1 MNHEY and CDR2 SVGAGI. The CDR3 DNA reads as TGTGCCAGCAGCCTACAGGGAAACATGAACACTGAAGCTTTCTTT. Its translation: CASSLQGNMNTEAFF.

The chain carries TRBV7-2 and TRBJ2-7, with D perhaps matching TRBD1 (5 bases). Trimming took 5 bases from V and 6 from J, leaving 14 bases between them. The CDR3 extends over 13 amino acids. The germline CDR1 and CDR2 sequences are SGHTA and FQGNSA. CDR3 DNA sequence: TGTGCCAGCAGCCGTGGGGCTAGGGGCGAGCAGTACGTC. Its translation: CASSRGARGEQYV.